This T cell receptor beta chain was sequenced for a study of OX40 agonist ivuxolimab in advanced cancers. The CDR3 totals 13 residues. CDR1 is GTSNPN, CDR2 SVGIG, per germline (reference sequence). V was clipped by 2 bases and J by 8 bases; unmatched bases: 6. The method was immunoSEQ multiplex PCR; TCRdb's version includes in-frame clones alone and lacks a portion of them. The top ten clones hold about a tenth of a sample with tens of thousands of clones, around nine tenths of them seen once. The clonotype comes from an adult with an advanced solid tumor such as melanoma, head and neck, liver or kidney cancer. The chain employs TRBV30 and TRBJ1-2, with 9 bases matching TRBD1. Source: CD4+ or CD8+ T cells sorted from blood, taken in a trial of the OX40 agonist ivuxolimab. In DNA form, the CDR3 reads TGTGCCTGGAGTCCACAGGGGGCGAACGGCTACACCTTC. This sequence encodes CAWSPQGANGYTF.